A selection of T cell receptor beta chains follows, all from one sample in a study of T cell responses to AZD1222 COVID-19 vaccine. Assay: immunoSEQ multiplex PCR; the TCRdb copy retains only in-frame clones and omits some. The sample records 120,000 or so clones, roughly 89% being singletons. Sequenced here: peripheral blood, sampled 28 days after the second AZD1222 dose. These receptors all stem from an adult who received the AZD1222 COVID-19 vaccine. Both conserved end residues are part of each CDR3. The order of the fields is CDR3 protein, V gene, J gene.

CDR3: CASSLQAGGKETQYF; V: TRBV7-9; J: TRBJ2-5
CDR3: CASSPGGVSGEKLFF; V: TRBV5-4; J: TRBJ1-4
CDR3: CAISSQGAGGANVLTF; V: TRBV10-3; J: TRBJ2-6
CDR3: CASSSRDRDSYEQYF; V: TRBV7-2; J: TRBJ2-7
CDR3: CASSGTGRGGELFF; V: TRBV7-3; J: TRBJ2-2
CDR3: CASGPDTGELFF; V: TRBV12-5; J: TRBJ2-2
CDR3: CASSLIRGPSTGELFF; V: TRBV11-2; J: TRBJ2-2
CDR3: CARSQGSSYEQYF; V: TRBV10-3; J: TRBJ2-7
CDR3: CASSGDRRGTGELFF; V: TRBV13; J: TRBJ2-2
CDR3: CASTPSRGSTEAFF; V: TRBV3-1/TRBV3-2; J: TRBJ1-1
CDR3: CASSLQGWNEQFF; V: TRBV3-1/TRBV3-2; J: TRBJ2-1